These T cell receptor beta chains were read from a single sample in a study of blood T cell repertoires in COVID-19. Data came from immunoSEQ multiplex PCR; TCRdb stores just in-frame clones and leaves some out. The table lists around 100,000 clones, around 86% of them singletons. Source material: peripheral blood. Receptors were obtained from a man aged 40-50 years with acute or convalescent COVID-19. Each CDR3 is given with its conserved first and last residue. D genes are given only for firm matches. Clone size appears in some rows only: once, few, many, or a class for an expanded clone.

v_call	j_call	d_call	clone_size	cdr3_nt	cdr3_aa
TRBV11-2	TRBJ2-1	TRBD2	NA	TGTGCCAGCAGCTTATGGCCGGGAGGGCCCAATGAGCAGTTCTTC	CASSLWPGGPNEQFF
TRBV19	TRBJ1-5	NA	once	TGTGCCAGTAGTATGTCAGGGGTAGACAATCAGCCCCAGCATTTT	CASSMSGVDNQPQHF
TRBV11-3	TRBJ1-1	NA	many	TGTGCCAGCAGCTTATCTAGTGCAAGTGAAGCTTTCTTT	CASSLSSASEAFF
TRBV5-4	TRBJ2-3	TRBD2	once	TGTGCCAGCAGCTTGCAGGGCGGGAGGGCCACAGATACGCAGTATTTT	CASSLQGGRATDTQYF
TRBV18	TRBJ1-1	NA	NA	TGTGCCAGCTCACTTTCTTCGGGACAGAACACTGAAGCTTTCTTT	CASSLSSGQNTEAFF
TRBV19	TRBJ1-2	NA	NA	TGTGCCAGTAGTATAACATCCAAGGCGGACTATGGCTACACCTTC	CASSITSKADYGYTF
TRBV11-3	TRBJ2-3	TRBD2	NA	TGTGCCAGCAGCTTCACTAGCGGGGGGGCCGATACGCAGTATTTT	CASSFTSGGADTQYF
TRBV9	TRBJ1-1	NA	NA	TGTGCCAGCATCATAGATGGGGGCAGCCTAATAAACACTGAAGCTTTCTTT	CASIIDGGSLINTEAFF
TRBV19	TRBJ2-2	TRBD1	NA	TGTGCCAGTAGTACGTTGGACAGGGGATGGGACACCGGGGAGCTGTTTTTT	CASSTLDRGWDTGELFF
TRBV14	TRBJ1-1	TRBD1	NA	TGTGCCAGCAGCCCCCAGGGGGCTTTTTCCCGGACTGAAGCTTTCTTT	CASSPQGAFSRTEAFF
TRBV30	TRBJ1-3	TRBD1	NA	TGTGCCTGGAGTTTACAGGGGGCGGCTGGAAACACCATATATTTT	CAWSLQGAAGNTIYF
TRBV23-1	TRBJ1-2	NA	NA	TGCGCCAGCAGTCAAGAAACCCCCCCCGGTGACTACACCTTC	CASSQETPPGDYTF
TRBV7-2	TRBJ2-3	NA	NA	TGTGCCAGCAGCTTAGTAGCGTCAGATACGCAGTATTTT	CASSLVASDTQYF
TRBV11-2	TRBJ2-5	NA	once	TGTGCCAGCAGTCCCGAGGTCCAAGAGACCCAGTACTTC	CASSPEVQETQYF
TRBV3-1/TRBV3-2	TRBJ2-7	NA	NA	TGTGCCAGCAGCCAAAGGGGTTTAATTCCGGCCTACGAGCAGTACTTC	CASSQRGLIPAYEQYF
TRBV27	TRBJ1-2	TRBD1	NA	TGTGCCAGCCGGGACAGGGGACTTAATCACTATGGCTACACCTTC	CASRDRGLNHYGYTF
TRBV7-9	TRBJ1-2	TRBD1	NA	TGTGCCAGCAGCGCTTACAGGGGAGATGGCTACACCTTC	CASSAYRGDGYTF
TRBV6-1	TRBJ2-7	NA	once	TGTGCCAGCAGTGAACCCGGCAGGTATGGGCAGTCCTACGAGCAGTACTTC	CASSEPGRYGQSYEQYF
TRBV15	TRBJ1-5	NA	NA	TGTGCCACCAGCAGCGGTGGATTGCGCGGACACAATCAGCCCCAGCATTTT	CATSSGGLRGHNQPQHF
TRBV12-5	TRBJ1-5	NA	NA	TGTGCTAGTGGTTCGAGTAGCAATCAGCCCCAGCATTTT	CASGSSSNQPQHF
TRBV7-2	TRBJ1-1	NA	NA	TGTGCCAGCAGCTTAGCCCCAGGGGCCCCCACTGAAGCTTTCTTT	CASSLAPGAPTEAFF
TRBV3-1/TRBV3-2	TRBJ2-3	NA	NA	TGTGCCAGCAGCCAAGGTTGGCAGGGGGGAGCAGATACGCAGTATTTT	CASSQGWQGGADTQYF
TRBV6-5	TRBJ1-5	TRBD1	NA	TGTGCCAGCATTGTAGACAGGGGGGGTAATCAGCCCCAGCATTTT	CASIVDRGGNQPQHF
TRBV7-9	TRBJ2-2	TRBD1	NA	TGTGCCAGCAGCCCCGGACAGGGGGCCGGGGAGCTGTTTTTT	CASSPGQGAGELFF
TRBV7-9	TRBJ2-1	NA	NA	TGTGCCAGCAGCTTAGCGGAGGGGCCCTGGGGTGAGCAGTTCTTC	CASSLAEGPWGEQFF
TRBV6-4	TRBJ1-1	TRBD1	NA	TGTGCCAGCAGAGCTGGACAGGCGAACACTGAAGCTTTCTTT	CASRAGQANTEAFF
TRBV7-2	TRBJ1-2	NA	NA	TGTGCCAGCAGCCAAACGGGTCTTAACTATGGCTACACCTTC	CASSQTGLNYGYTF
TRBV18	TRBJ1-2	NA	NA	TGTGCCAGCTCCCTCGACAGGTGGGCACTTGGCTACACCTTC	CASSLDRWALGYTF
TRBV3-1/TRBV3-2	TRBJ2-1	TRBD1	NA	TGTGCCAGCAGTCGGGACAGGGGGCCGGGTAATGAGCAGTTCTTC	CASSRDRGPGNEQFF
TRBV24-1	TRBJ2-1	TRBD2	NA	TGTGCCACCAGAAGCGGGAGGGCAGGGAATGAGCAGTTCTTC	CATRSGRAGNEQFF
TRBV6-1	TRBJ1-1	NA	NA	TGTGCCAGCAGGGAAGGGGCGTACACTGAAGCTTTCTTT	CASREGAYTEAFF
TRBV19	TRBJ2-7	TRBD2	NA	TGTGCCAGTAGTAGCTCTAGCGGGCCTCTCCCGCCCTACGAGCAGTACTTC	CASSSSSGPLPPYEQYF
TRBV3-1/TRBV3-2	TRBJ1-1	TRBD1	NA	TGTGCCAGCAGCGAACAGGGGGTGAACACTGAAGCTTTCTTT	CASSEQGVNTEAFF
TRBV7-9	TRBJ2-2	TRBD1	NA	TGTGCCAGCAGCGAACCGGGACAGATCGACACCGGGGAGCTGTTTTTT	CASSEPGQIDTGELFF
TRBV5-6	TRBJ1-1	NA	once	TGTGCCAGCAGATACTCCGACAGGAACACTGAAGCTTTCTTT	CASRYSDRNTEAFF
TRBV5-1	TRBJ2-1	NA	NA	TGCGCCAGCAGCTGGCGGGACGGAGACAATGAGCAGTTCTTC	CASSWRDGDNEQFF
TRBV6-1	TRBJ1-5	NA	NA	TGTGCCAGCAGTGAACGGGGGGCACAGGGTCTGGGCAATCAGCCCCAGCATTTT	CASSERGAQGLGNQPQHF
TRBV9	TRBJ2-7	TRBD2	NA	TGTGCCAGCAGCGTAGGGCCCGGGACTAGCGGGATCTACGAGCAGTACTTC	CASSVGPGTSGIYEQYF
TRBV7-9	TRBJ2-2	TRBD1	few	TGTGCCAGCAGCTTCTGGCAGGGGGCGACCGGGGAGCTGTTTTTT	CASSFWQGATGELFF
TRBV6-1	TRBJ2-7	NA	NA	TGTGCCAGCAGTGAATGGGGGCGCGGCTACGAGCAGTACTTC	CASSEWGRGYEQYF
TRBV12-5	TRBJ1-6	NA	NA	TGTGCTAGTGCGGGAGACTCGGCCAGTTCACCCCTCCACTTT	CASAGDSASSPLHF
TRBV27	TRBJ2-5	TRBD1	NA	TGTGCCAGCAGTTTCTCTCCCCCGGGACAGGGATCCCAGTACTTC	CASSFSPPGQGSQYF
TRBV7-9	TRBJ2-1	TRBD2	NA	TGTGCCAGCAGCTCTTGGACTAGAGGGCTTGAGCAGTTCTTC	CASSSWTRGLEQFF
TRBV12-3/TRBV12-4	TRBJ1-1	NA	NA	TGTGCCAGCAGTGGTCTCGGGACTGAAGCTTTCTTT	CASSGLGTEAFF
TRBV19	TRBJ2-7	TRBD2	few	TGTGCCAGTAGCGACACCGGGGGGGGGCCATACTACCCCTACGAGCAGTACTTC	CASSDTGGGPYYPYEQYF
TRBV7-6	TRBJ1-1	TRBD1	NA	TGTGCCAGCATTCCTCCCACCGGGACAGAGGAGACTGAAGCTTTCTTT	CASIPPTGTEETEAFF
TRBV2	TRBJ1-1	TRBD1	NA	TGTGCCAGCAGGGGCCGAGGGGGCCTCACTGAAGCTTTCTTT	CASRGRGGLTEAFF
TRBV12-3/TRBV12-4	TRBJ2-3	NA	NA	TGTGCCAGCAGCCAGACAGATACGCAGTATTTT	CASSQTDTQYF
TRBV9	TRBJ1-3	NA	NA	TGTGCCAGCAGCCCGTGGGGGGGGACGACTGGAAACACCATATATTTT	CASSPWGGTTGNTIYF